These T cell receptor beta chains were read from a single sample in a study of identical twins. TCRdb redid the calling of the 5' RACE reads with MiXCR, one entry per CDR3 protein. The data show nearly 250,000 distinct CDR3 sequences, 5.5% to 8% seen once. The data also belong to a second study, concerning yellow fever vaccine responses in identical twins.

Sequenced: memory (CD45RO+) T cells sorted from blood. The receptors stem from a woman in her late teens or twenties in good health. Both conserved end residues are part of each CDR3. D genes are given only for firm matches. Size tells how often a clone was seen (once, few, many) or the class of an expanded clone, and some rows leave it out.

v_gene	j_gene	d_gene	abundance	CDR3aa	CDR3nt
TRBV5-1	TRBJ2-1	TRBD1	NA	CASSLGDRFDDEQFF	TGCGCCAGCAGCCTTGGGGACAGGTTTGACGATGAGCAGTTCTTC
TRBV29-1	TRBJ2-5	NA	NA	CSVRPGGVETQYF	TGCAGCGTCCGCCCCGGAGGGGTAGAGACCCAGTACTTC
TRBV27	TRBJ2-1	TRBD2	NA	CASSLFPIAGGSYNEQFF	TGTGCCAGCAGTTTATTCCCGATAGCGGGGGGCTCCTACAATGAGCAGTTCTTC
TRBV5-6	TRBJ2-7	NA	NA	CASSFTFGGAEQYF	TGTGCCAGCAGCTTTACCTTTGGGGGAGCCGAGCAGTACTTC
TRBV7-9	TRBJ1-3	NA	few	CASSSWRGSGNTIYF	TGTGCCAGCAGTTCCTGGAGGGGCTCTGGAAACACCATATATTTT
TRBV20-1	TRBJ1-2	NA	NA	CSAKTVYYGYTF	TGCAGTGCTAAGACGGTATACTATGGCTACACCTTC
TRBV11-2	TRBJ1-2	TRBD1	few	CASSPRTGGEVYGYTF	TGTGCCAGCAGCCCCAGGACAGGGGGGGAAGTCTATGGCTACACCTTC
TRBV29-1	TRBJ2-1	TRBD2	many	CSVEGVVASGTGEQFF	TGCAGCGTCGAGGGTGTGGTGGCTAGCGGGACTGGGGAGCAGTTCTTC
TRBV18	TRBJ1-1	NA	few	CASSAGQNTEAFF	TGTGCCAGCTCAGCAGGACAGAACACTGAAGCTTTCTTT
TRBV18	TRBJ1-5	NA	few	CASRGEGGNQPQHF	TGTGCCAGCCGAGGGGAAGGGGGCAATCAGCCCCAGCATTTT
TRBV5-6	TRBJ1-2	NA	NA	CASSSGAELYGYTF	TGTGCCAGCAGTTCCGGGGCCGAACTCTATGGCTACACCTTC
TRBV6-5	TRBJ1-2	NA	NA	CASSYLAESYGYTF	TGTGCCAGCAGTTACCTGGCAGAGTCTTATGGCTACACCTTC
TRBV29-1	TRBJ1-5	NA	NA	CSVEAGGVGQPQHF	TGCAGCGTTGAGGCCGGGGGGGTGGGTCAGCCCCAGCATTTT
TRBV7-9	TRBJ2-1	NA	many	CASSLEHNYNEQFF	TGTGCCAGCAGCTTAGAGCACAACTACAATGAGCAGTTCTTC
TRBV2	TRBJ2-1	NA	many	CASSVGDEQFF	TGTGCCAGCAGTGTGGGGGATGAGCAGTTCTTC
TRBV28	TRBJ1-1	TRBD1	NA	CASSLLTGGVRNTEAFF	TGTGCCAGCAGTTTATTGACAGGGGGCGTGAGGAACACTGAAGCTTTCTTT
TRBV28	TRBJ2-1	NA	few	CASRDLSVANEQFF	TGTGCCAGCAGGGATCTTAGCGTCGCAAATGAGCAGTTCTTC
TRBV10-2	TRBJ2-1	NA	few	CASSETSSNEQFF	TGCGCCAGCAGTGAGACTTCGAGCAATGAGCAGTTCTTC
TRBV27	TRBJ1-1	NA	NA	CASSIRLNTEASF	TGTGCCAGCAGTATCAGGTTGAACACTGAAGCTTCCTTT
TRBV28	TRBJ1-5	NA	NA	CASSTVYSNQPQHF	TGTGCCAGCAGCACAGTCTATAGCAATCAGCCCCAGCATTTT
TRBV7-9	TRBJ2-7	TRBD1	NA	CASRPKGQGTYEQYF	TGTGCCAGCAGGCCTAAAGGACAGGGGACCTACGAGCAGTACTTC
TRBV20-1	TRBJ1-2	TRBD1	few	CSARYRGDGYTF	TGCAGTGCTAGATACAGGGGGGATGGCTACACCTTC
TRBV6-1	TRBJ2-1	TRBD2	few	CASTVRGQTGTSRYNEQFF	TGTGCCAGCACCGTCCGGGGACAAACCGGGACTAGCAGATACAATGAGCAGTTCTTC
TRBV10-3	TRBJ1-3	NA	few	CAISDPKSGNTIYF	TGTGCCATCAGTGACCCAAAGTCGGGAAACACCATATATTTT
TRBV21-1	TRBJ2-7	NA	few	CASKLRGGLEQYF	TGTGCCAGCAAGCTCAGGGGGGGTCTGGAGCAGTACTTC
TRBV12-3/TRBV12-4	TRBJ2-1	NA	many	CASSQEGVSYNEQFF	TGTGCCAGCAGTCAGGAGGGCGTATCCTACAATGAGCAGTTCTTC
TRBV29-1	TRBJ2-3	NA	few	CSVKGGGLLDTQYF	TGCAGCGTCAAGGGGGGGGGCCTTTTGGATACGCAGTATTTT
TRBV5-1	TRBJ2-7	TRBD2	few	CASSLGTSGGGSFYEQYF	TGCGCCAGCAGCCTTGGGACTAGCGGGGGAGGGTCGTTCTACGAGCAGTACTTC
TRBV6-1	TRBJ2-2	TRBD1	few	CASRRTGEPGELFF	TGTGCCAGCAGGAGGACAGGGGAACCCGGGGAGCTGTTTTTT
TRBV24-1	TRBJ2-1	NA	NA	CATSDHKIRQFSEQFF	TGTGCCACCAGTGATCATAAGATACGACAGTTTTCTGAGCAGTTCTTC
TRBV10-3	TRBJ2-1	TRBD2	many	CAISESSLAAKSSYNEQFF	TGTGCCATCAGTGAGTCGAGTCTAGCGGCCAAGAGCTCCTACAATGAGCAGTTCTTC
TRBV5-1	TRBJ1-6	NA	many	CASSLAGRVDSPLHF	TGCGCCAGCAGCTTGGCTGGCAGGGTGGATTCACCCCTCCACTTT
TRBV28	TRBJ2-1	NA	few	CASSPPTGSYNEQFF	TGTGCCAGCAGTCCCCCGACAGGCTCCTACAATGAGCAGTTCTTC
TRBV7-8	TRBJ1-1	NA	few	CASSAGGSNTEAFF	TGTGCCAGCAGCGCCGGGGGGTCGAACACTGAAGCTTTCTTT
TRBV14	TRBJ1-2	NA	few	CASSQAGKWGSGYTF	TGTGCCAGCAGCCAAGCGGGGAAGTGGGGGAGTGGCTACACCTTC
TRBV7-2	TRBJ1-1	NA	few	CASSLRGPPAEAFF	TGTGCCAGCAGCTTACGAGGGCCGCCGGCTGAAGCTTTCTTT
TRBV5-1	TRBJ2-1	TRBD2	few	CASSLPSGGFNEQFF	TGCGCCAGCAGCTTGCCTAGCGGGGGTTTTAATGAGCAGTTCTTC
TRBV6-1	TRBJ2-5	NA	few	CASGAPRRETQYF	TGTGCCAGCGGGGCTCCCCGGCGGGAGACCCAGTACTTC
TRBV20-1	TRBJ2-1	TRBD2	many	CSARVREVIYNEQFF	TGCAGTGCCCGTGTGCGGGAGGTGATCTACAATGAGCAGTTCTTC